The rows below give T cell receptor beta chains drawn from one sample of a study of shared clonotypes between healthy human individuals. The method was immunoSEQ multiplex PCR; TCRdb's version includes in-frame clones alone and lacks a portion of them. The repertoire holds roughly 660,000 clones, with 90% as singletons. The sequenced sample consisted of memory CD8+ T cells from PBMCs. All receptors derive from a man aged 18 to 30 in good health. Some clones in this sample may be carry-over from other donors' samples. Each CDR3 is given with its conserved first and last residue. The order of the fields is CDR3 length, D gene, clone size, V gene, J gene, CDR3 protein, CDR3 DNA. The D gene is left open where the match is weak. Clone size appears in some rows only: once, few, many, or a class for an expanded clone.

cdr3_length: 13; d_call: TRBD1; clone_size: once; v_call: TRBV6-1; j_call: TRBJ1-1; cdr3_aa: CASSRGGDTEAFF; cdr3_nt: TGTGCCAGCTCCAGGGGGGGGGACACTGAAGCTTTCTTT
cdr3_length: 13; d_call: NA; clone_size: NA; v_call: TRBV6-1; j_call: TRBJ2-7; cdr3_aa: CASSDGGRVEQYF; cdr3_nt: TGTGCCAGCAGTGACGGGGGAAGGGTCGAGCAGTACTTC
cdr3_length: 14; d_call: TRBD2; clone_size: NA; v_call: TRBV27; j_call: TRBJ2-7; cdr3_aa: CASSSGLALGEQYF; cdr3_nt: TGTGCCAGCAGTTCGGGACTAGCGCTGGGGGAGCAGTACTTC
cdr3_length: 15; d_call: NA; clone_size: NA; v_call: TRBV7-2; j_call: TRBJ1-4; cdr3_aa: CASSLGRRTNEKLFF; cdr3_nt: TGTGCCAGCAGCTTAGGACGCCGTACTAATGAAAAACTGTTTTTT
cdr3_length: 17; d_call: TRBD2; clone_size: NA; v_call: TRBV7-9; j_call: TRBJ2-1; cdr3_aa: CASRPALQRELRNEQFF; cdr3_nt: TGTGCCAGCAGGCCTGCCCTACAGCGGGAGTTAAGAAATGAGCAGTTCTTC
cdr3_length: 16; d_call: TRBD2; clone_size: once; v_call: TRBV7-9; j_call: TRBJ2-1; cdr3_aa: CASSFSLAGGEKEQFF; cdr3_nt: TGTGCCAGCAGCTTTTCTCTAGCGGGGGGAGAGAAGGAGCAGTTCTTC
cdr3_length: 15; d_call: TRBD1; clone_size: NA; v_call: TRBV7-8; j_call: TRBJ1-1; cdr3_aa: CASSPGTGGGGEAFF; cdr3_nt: TGTGCCAGCAGCCCAGGGACAGGGGGCGGTGGTGAAGCTTTCTTT
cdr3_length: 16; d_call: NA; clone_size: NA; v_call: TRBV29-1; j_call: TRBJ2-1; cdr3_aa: CSVERRTGFAYNEQFF; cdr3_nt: TGCAGCGTTGAGCGACGGACCGGATTCGCCTACAATGAGCAGTTCTTC
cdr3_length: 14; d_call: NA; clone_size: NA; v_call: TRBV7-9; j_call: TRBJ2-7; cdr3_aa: CASSHTRISYEQYF; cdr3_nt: TGTGCCAGCAGTCATACACGGATCTCCTACGAGCAGTACTTC
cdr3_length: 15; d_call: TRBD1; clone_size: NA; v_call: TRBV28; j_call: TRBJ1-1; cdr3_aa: CASSQRTGLNTEAFF; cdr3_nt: TGTGCCAGCAGTCAACGGACAGGGTTGAACACTGAAGCTTTCTTT
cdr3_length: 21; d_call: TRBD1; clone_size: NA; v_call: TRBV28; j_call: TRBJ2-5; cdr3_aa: CASSFNSGGQGGFVGWETQYF; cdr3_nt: TGTGCCAGCAGCTTCAATTCGGGGGGACAGGGCGGCTTCGTGGGTTGGGAGACCCAGTACTTC
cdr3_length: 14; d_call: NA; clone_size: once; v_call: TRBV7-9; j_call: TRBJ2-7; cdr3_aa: CASSPPWGSYEQYF; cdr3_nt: TGTGCCAGCAGCCCCCCCTGGGGTTCCTACGAGCAGTACTTC
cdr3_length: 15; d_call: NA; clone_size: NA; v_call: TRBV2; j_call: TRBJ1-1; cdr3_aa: CASSEAGRWNTEAFF; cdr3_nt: TGTGCCAGCAGTGAAGCAGGGAGGTGGAACACTGAAGCTTTCTTT
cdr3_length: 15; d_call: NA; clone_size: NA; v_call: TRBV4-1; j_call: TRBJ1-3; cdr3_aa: CASSQDRGTGNTIYF; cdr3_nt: TGCGCCAGCAGCCAAGATCGGGGAACTGGAAACACCATATATTTT
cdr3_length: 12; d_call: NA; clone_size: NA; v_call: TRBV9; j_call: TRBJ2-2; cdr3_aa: CASSPYTGELFF; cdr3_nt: TGTGCCAGCAGCCCTTACACCGGGGAGCTGTTTTTT
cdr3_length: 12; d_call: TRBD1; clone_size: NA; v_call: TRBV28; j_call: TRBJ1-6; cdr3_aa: CASSWDRGPLHF; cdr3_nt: TGTGCCAGCAGTTGGGACAGGGGGCCCCTCCACTTT
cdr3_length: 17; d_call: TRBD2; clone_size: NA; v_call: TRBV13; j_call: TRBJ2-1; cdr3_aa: CASSLGGTAGGSDEQFF; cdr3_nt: TGTGCCAGCAGCTTAGGCGGCACGGCGGGAGGGAGCGATGAGCAGTTCTTC
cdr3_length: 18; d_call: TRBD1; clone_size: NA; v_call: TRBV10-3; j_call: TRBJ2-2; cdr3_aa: CAISVGTGTGFGTGELFF; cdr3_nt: TGTGCCATCAGTGTGGGGACCGGGACAGGGTTCGGCACCGGGGAGCTGTTTTTT
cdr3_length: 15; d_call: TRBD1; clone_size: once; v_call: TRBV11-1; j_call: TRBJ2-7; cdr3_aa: CASSIDRDLSYEQYF; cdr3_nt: TGTGCCAGCAGCATAGACAGGGACCTCTCCTACGAGCAGTACTTC
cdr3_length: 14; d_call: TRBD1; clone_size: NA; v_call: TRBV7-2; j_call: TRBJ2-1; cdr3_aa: CASSWGTAYNEQFF; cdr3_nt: TGTGCCAGCAGCTGGGGGACAGCTTACAATGAGCAGTTCTTC
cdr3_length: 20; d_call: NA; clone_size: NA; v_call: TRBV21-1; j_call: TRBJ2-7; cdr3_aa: CASSKEDPRTVWRGYNEQYF; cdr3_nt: TGTGCCAGCAGCAAAGAAGACCCAAGGACAGTTTGGCGGGGTTACAACGAGCAGTACTTC
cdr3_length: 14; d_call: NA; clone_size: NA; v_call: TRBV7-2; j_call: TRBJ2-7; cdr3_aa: CASSLVVSSYEQYF; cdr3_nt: TGTGCCAGCAGCTTAGTGGTTTCTTCCTACGAGCAGTACTTC
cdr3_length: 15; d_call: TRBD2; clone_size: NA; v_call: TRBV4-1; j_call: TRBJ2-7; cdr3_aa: CASSQGTSILGEQYF; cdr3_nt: TGCGCCAGCAGCCAAGGGACTAGCATCCTGGGGGAGCAGTACTTC
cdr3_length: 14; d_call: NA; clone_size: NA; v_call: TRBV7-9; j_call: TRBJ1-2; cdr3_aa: CASSPGGGGYGYTF; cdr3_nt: TGTGCCAGCAGCCCCGGGGGGGGCGGGTATGGCTACACCTTC
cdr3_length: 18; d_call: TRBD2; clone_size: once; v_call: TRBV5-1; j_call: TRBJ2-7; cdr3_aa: CASSLANRLAGGTYEQYF; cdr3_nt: TGCGCCAGCAGCTTGGCCAATAGGCTAGCGGGAGGGACCTACGAGCAGTACTTC
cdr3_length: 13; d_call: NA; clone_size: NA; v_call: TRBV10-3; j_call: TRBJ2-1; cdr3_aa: CAIYSASYNEQFF; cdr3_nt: TGTGCCATCTATAGCGCCTCCTACAATGAGCAGTTCTTC
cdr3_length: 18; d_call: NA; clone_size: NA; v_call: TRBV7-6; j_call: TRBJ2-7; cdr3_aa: CASTLFPSDGSSSYEQYF; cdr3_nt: TGTGCCAGCACCCTATTCCCTTCAGACGGATCGAGCTCCTACGAGCAGTACTTC
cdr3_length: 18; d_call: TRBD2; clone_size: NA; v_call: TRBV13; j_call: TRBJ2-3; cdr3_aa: CASSSRTSGRLPTDTQYF; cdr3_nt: TGTGCCAGCAGCTCGAGGACTAGCGGGAGATTGCCAACAGATACGCAGTATTTT
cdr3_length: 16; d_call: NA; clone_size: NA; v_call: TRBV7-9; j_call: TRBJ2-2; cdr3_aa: CASTSSLGAYTGELFF; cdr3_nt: TGTGCCAGCACCTCGTCATTGGGGGCTTACACCGGGGAGCTGTTTTTT
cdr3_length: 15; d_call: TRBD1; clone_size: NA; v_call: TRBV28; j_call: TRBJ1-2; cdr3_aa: CASSSFPDRVVGYTF; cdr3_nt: TGTGCCAGCAGTTCCTTCCCCGACAGGGTGGTTGGCTACACCTTC
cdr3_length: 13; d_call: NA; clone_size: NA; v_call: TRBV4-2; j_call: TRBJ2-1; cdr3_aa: CASSQGLADEQFF; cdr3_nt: TGTGCCAGCAGCCAGGGGCTAGCCGATGAGCAGTTCTTC
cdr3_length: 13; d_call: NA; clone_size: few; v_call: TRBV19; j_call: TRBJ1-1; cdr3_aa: CASSQQGHTEAFF; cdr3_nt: TGTGCCAGTAGTCAACAGGGACATACTGAAGCTTTCTTT